This TCR beta chain was sequenced in a study of read filtering for tumor transcriptome and immune sequencing. Findings of the study overall: Compared with RNA-seq, IR-seq gave much higher clonotype depth and reliability.

The library was built from roughly 400 ng RNA with molecular barcoded adaptors for alpha/delta and beta/gamma chains. TCRdb analysed the reads with MiXCR anew, one entry per CDR3 protein. Seen here are tens of thousands of distinct CDR3 sequences, roughly 19% observed once, and the top ten hold under 13%. The germline CDR1 and CDR2 sequences are LNHDA and SQIVND (reference sequence). The CDR3 loop spans 15 amino acids. V dropped 4 bases and J dropped 1; count of bases not matched to a gene: 4. This clonotype was detected only a few times. Its antigen is currently unknown. The V gene is TRBV19, the J gene TRBJ2-5, with TRBD2 matching over 9 bases. The source is a donor over 35 with multiple myeloma. Sequences were obtained from a population of CD138-negative cells sorted from bone marrow. The CDR3 DNA reads TGTGCCAGTAGTAGAAGGACTAGCGCCCAAGAGACCCAGTACTTC. Amino acids: CASSRRTSAQETQYF.